A selection of T cell receptor beta chains follows, all from one sample in a study of T-cell memory formation after mild COVID-19. TCRdb re-called the 5' RACE reads with MiXCR, one entry per CDR3 protein. Here the sample spans hundreds of thousands of distinct CDR3 sequences, 16% being singletons. Sequencing was carried out using PBMCs or a T cell subset sorted from them (not recorded which). The receptor set was obtained from a man younger than 30 who had mild COVID-19 (a few samples of this study predate the infection). Cell type and time point are not known. Each CDR3 is given with its conserved first and last residue. D genes are given only for firm matches. A clone size is listed for some rows: how often the clone was seen (once, few, many), or a class if it is expanded.

v_gene	abundance	d_gene	j_gene	CDR3nt	CDR3aa
TRBV7-8	NA	NA	TRBJ2-2	TGTGCCAGCAGCTCCCTAACATTTACCGGGGAGCTGTTTTTT	CASSSLTFTGELFF
TRBV4-1	many	TRBD2	TRBJ2-1	TGCGCCAGCAGCGCGAGCGGGGGGGTTTACAATGAGCAGTTCTTC	CASSASGGVYNEQFF
TRBV30	NA	NA	TRBJ1-2	TGTGCCTGGAGCTCAGGGAACTATGGCTACACCTTC	CAWSSGNYGYTF
TRBV7-2	few	TRBD2	TRBJ2-7	TGTGCCAGCAGCTTTCAGCGGGGGTCCGCCGCCGAGCAGTACTTC	CASSFQRGSAAEQYF
TRBV6-2/TRBV6-3	NA	NA	TRBJ2-7	TGTGCCAGCAGTAAAGACGGACAGTTCGCCTCCTACGAGCAGTACTTC	CASSKDGQFASYEQYF
TRBV10-3	NA	TRBD2	TRBJ2-5	TGTGCCATCAGCGGGGGGGGAGAGACCCAGTACTTC	CAISGGGETQYF
TRBV12-5	few	TRBD1	TRBJ2-4	TGTGCTAGTGGCCCCCGGGACAGGGAGGATTCGAACATTCAGTACTTC	CASGPRDREDSNIQYF
TRBV7-9	few	TRBD1	TRBJ1-6	TGTGCCAGCAGCACAGGGGGTCTGCCCCTCCACTTT	CASSTGGLPLHF
TRBV5-1	many	TRBD1	TRBJ1-1	TGCGCCAGCAGCTGGGACAGGGGTGGAACTGAAGCTTTCTTT	CASSWDRGGTEAFF
TRBV6-5	many	TRBD1	TRBJ1-2	TGTGCCAGCAGTTACATGACAGGGGGGCACTATGGCTACACCTTC	CASSYMTGGHYGYTF
TRBV29-1	many	TRBD2	TRBJ2-1	TGCAGCGTTGATCGGGCTAGCGGGGGTTATGAGCAGTTCTTC	CSVDRASGGYEQFF
TRBV24-1	NA	NA	TRBJ2-2	TGTGCCACCAGTGATTCATGGGGGGCTTCGGGGGAGCTGTTTTTT	CATSDSWGASGELFF
TRBV4-1	few	NA	TRBJ1-3	TGCGCCAGCAGCCAAGCTGGTAGGGGCTCTGGAAACACCATATATTTT	CASSQAGRGSGNTIYF
TRBV7-9	NA	NA	TRBJ2-4	TGTGCCAGCAGCTTAGGCACCGGAAACATTCAGTACTTC	CASSLGTGNIQYF
TRBV4-1	few	TRBD1	TRBJ2-2	TGCGCCAGCAGCCAATTCGACAGGGCCGGGGAGCTGTTTTTT	CASSQFDRAGELFF
TRBV5-1	few	TRBD1	TRBJ1-1	TGCGCCAGCAGCGCCCGGGACAGGGGACCTGAAGCTTTCTTT	CASSARDRGPEAFF
TRBV6-2/TRBV6-3	few	TRBD1	TRBJ2-1	TGTGCCAGCAGTCCAGGTACCGGGACAGGGGGCAGTTTAAATGAGCAGTTCTTC	CASSPGTGTGGSLNEQFF
TRBV28	NA	NA	TRBJ2-2	TGTGCCAGCAGTTTGGGGGGAATCGGGGAGCTGTTTTTT	CASSLGGIGELFF
TRBV4-3	NA	TRBD1	TRBJ2-1	TGCGCCAGCAGCCCCAAGGGGAGACAGGGAAACAATGAGCAGTTCTTC	CASSPKGRQGNNEQFF
TRBV27	few	TRBD2	TRBJ2-1	TGTGCCAGCGGAACTAGCGGGGGGGCCGTTGAGCAGTTCTTC	CASGTSGGAVEQFF
TRBV2	NA	NA	TRBJ2-7	TGTGCCAGCAGTGCCGTCGGGGCGAGGCAGTACTTC	CASSAVGARQYF
TRBV20-1	once	TRBD2	TRBJ2-3	TGCAGTGCCCGTCGGAGCGGGGCTATGGGAACGCAGTATTTT	CSARRSGAMGTQYF
TRBV7-2	few	TRBD1	TRBJ2-5	TGTGCCAGCAGCCACCGGGACAGGGCGGAGACCCAGTACTTC	CASSHRDRAETQYF
TRBV2	NA	TRBD1	TRBJ1-6	TGTGCCAGCAGCTGGACAGGGGCCTCCTATAATTCACCCCTCCACTTT	CASSWTGASYNSPLHF
TRBV30	few	TRBD2	TRBJ2-7	TGTGCCTGGAGCAAACTAGCGGGGGGCTTATACTTC	CAWSKLAGGLYF
TRBV18	NA	TRBD1	TRBJ1-5	TGTGCCAGCTCACTGTCAGGGGGACCCAATCAGCCCCAGCATTTT	CASSLSGGPNQPQHF
TRBV20-1	NA	TRBD2	TRBJ2-7	TGCAGTGCCAGAACTAGCGTCGGCACCTACGAGCAGTACTTC	CSARTSVGTYEQYF
TRBV11-2	NA	NA	TRBJ2-2	TGTGCCAGCAGGTCATTCGGGGGCACCGGGGAGCTGTTTTTT	CASRSFGGTGELFF
TRBV4-2	NA	NA	TRBJ2-5	TGTGCCAGCAGCCAAGTGGGGGAATACCCCAAGGGGACCCAGTACTTC	CASSQVGEYPKGTQYF
TRBV7-8	NA	NA	TRBJ1-2	TGTGCCAGCAGCTTACCCAGGACAGCTACCAACTATGGCTACACCTTC	CASSLPRTATNYGYTF
TRBV24-1	NA	NA	TRBJ1-2	TGTGCCACCAGTGACTCGGGACAAAGGGGCGGCTACACCTTC	CATSDSGQRGGYTF
TRBV12-3/TRBV12-4	NA	NA	TRBJ2-1	TGTGCCAGCAGTTTAATGGAAGAGCAGTTCTTC	CASSLMEEQFF
TRBV7-2	NA	TRBD1	TRBJ2-5	TGTGCCAGCAGCGCGGACAGGGGGGCGACCCAGTACTTC	CASSADRGATQYF
TRBV29-1	NA	TRBD2	TRBJ2-5	TGCAGCGTTGAAGAAGCTGGCGGGGGAGAGACCCAGTACTTC	CSVEEAGGGETQYF
TRBV23-1	NA	NA	TRBJ2-7	TGCGCCAGACCAGGGGACACCAGGTCCTACGAGCAGTACTTC	CARPGDTRSYEQYF
TRBV5-1	few	NA	TRBJ2-7	TGCGCCAGCAGCTTGCAGGGAGAAGGCGAGCAGTACTTC	CASSLQGEGEQYF
TRBV12-3/TRBV12-4	few	NA	TRBJ1-4	TGTGCCAGCAGTCGAAGGGGCGTTAATGAAAAACTGTTTTTT	CASSRRGVNEKLFF
TRBV7-9	NA	TRBD2	TRBJ2-3	TGTGCCAGCACCCCGGCGGGGACTAGCGGGGCAGATACGCAGTATTTT	CASTPAGTSGADTQYF
TRBV10-3	NA	NA	TRBJ2-4	TGTGCCATCAGTGAAGACCCCCCGGGGACCAAAAACATTCAGTACTTC	CAISEDPPGTKNIQYF
TRBV28	many	NA	TRBJ1-2	TGTGCCAGCAGCCCCCCTGACAGGCAGAACTATGGCTACACCTTC	CASSPPDRQNYGYTF
TRBV7-9	NA	NA	TRBJ1-5	TGTGCCAGCAGCTTAGCTGCTCCGGGGCCTTTCCGGAGTCAGCCCCAGCATTTT	CASSLAAPGPFRSQPQHF
TRBV7-9	NA	NA	TRBJ2-1	TGTGCCAGCAGCCACTTCGGGCGTTCCTACAATGAGCAGTTCTTC	CASSHFGRSYNEQFF
TRBV7-8	many	NA	TRBJ2-7	TGTGCCAGCAGTGTGGGTTCCGGTCAGGGAAGCTACGAGCAGTACTTC	CASSVGSGQGSYEQYF
TRBV27	NA	NA	TRBJ1-6	TGTGCCAGCAGTTTTGGACTGGGCAATTCACCCCTCCACTTT	CASSFGLGNSPLHF
TRBV20-1	NA	NA	TRBJ1-2	TGCAGTGCTAGGGGGGGCAGCTACACCTTC	CSARGGSYTF
TRBV12-3/TRBV12-4	many	TRBD1	TRBJ1-2	TGTGCCAGCAGTTTAGGACAGGGGGACAATGGCTACACCTTC	CASSLGQGDNGYTF
TRBV19	NA	TRBD1	TRBJ1-5	TGTGCCAGTAGAGGGACAGCCTATCAGCCCCAGCATTTT	CASRGTAYQPQHF